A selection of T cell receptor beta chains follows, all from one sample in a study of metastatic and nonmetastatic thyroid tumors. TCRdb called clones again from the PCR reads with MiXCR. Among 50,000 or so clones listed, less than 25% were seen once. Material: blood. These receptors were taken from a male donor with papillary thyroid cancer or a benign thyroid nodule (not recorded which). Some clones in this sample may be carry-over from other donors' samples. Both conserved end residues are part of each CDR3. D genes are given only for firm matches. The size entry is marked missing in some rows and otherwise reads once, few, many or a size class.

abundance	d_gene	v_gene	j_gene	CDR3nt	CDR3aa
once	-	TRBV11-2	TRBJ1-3	TGTGCCAGCAGCTCGCACGAGGGTTACTCTGGAAACACCATATATTTT	CASSSHEGYSGNTIYF
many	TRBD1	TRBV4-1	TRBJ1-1	TGCGCCAGCAGCCAAGACAGAACAGGGGGGGAGAACACTGAAGCTTTCTTT	CASSQDRTGGENTEAFF
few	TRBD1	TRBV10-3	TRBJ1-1	TGTGCCATCAGTGGGGACAGGGTGACTGAAGCTTTCTTT	CAISGDRVTEAFF
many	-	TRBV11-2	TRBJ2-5	TGTGCCAGCAGCTTGGAGGACCCTTACCAAGAGACCCAGTACTTC	CASSLEDPYQETQYF
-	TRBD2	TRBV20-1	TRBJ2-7	TGCAGTGCTAGAGATCCAGCGGGAGTCTCCTACGAGCAGTACTTC	CSARDPAGVSYEQYF
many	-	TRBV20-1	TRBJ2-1	TGCAGTGCTCGCGACCAACCATCCTACAATGAGCAGTTCTTC	CSARDQPSYNEQFF
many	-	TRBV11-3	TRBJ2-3	TGTGCCAGCAGCTTAGCCGGCGGGGCGGGGGATACGCAGTATTTT	CASSLAGGAGDTQYF
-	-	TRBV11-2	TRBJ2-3	TGTGCCAGCAGCTTAGATCAGACTAGCACAGATACGCAGTATTTT	CASSLDQTSTDTQYF
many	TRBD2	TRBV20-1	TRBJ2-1	TGCAGTGCTAGTTGGTTTTCGGGGGGACGGGGGCAGTTCTTC	CSASWFSGGRGQFF
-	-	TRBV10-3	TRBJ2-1	TGTGCCATCAAGGACAGAAGCTCCTACAATGAGCAGTTCTTC	CAIKDRSSYNEQFF